This T cell receptor beta chain comes out of a study of tumor and adjacent non-tumor tissue in lung cancer. Study overall: Histology: 11 to 13 adenocarcinoma, a couple of squamous cell carcinoma, 1 small cell lung cancer.

Study-wide results and limits: In normal lung, the top 100 clones were significantly more dominant than in tumor.

The germline gives CDR1 MDHEN, CDR2 SYDVKM. The CDR3 spans 14 residues. Trimming cost V 5 bases and J 4 bases, with 13 bases left between them. Three rounds of nested PCR, following a modified ARM-PCR protocol, produced the TCRbeta library. TCRdb re-analysed the multiplex PCR reads in MiXCR, keeping a single row per CDR3 protein. The sample shows tens of thousands of distinct CDR3 sequences, under 80% of them seen only once. Comments on this clonotype: Its antigen is not identified. A much larger clone lies a single base off, so this may be a read error.

No cell sorting was done before RNA was extracted from the tissue. Chemotherapy-naive patients with new lung cancer underwent thoracic surgery in China, August–November 2014. The chain carries TRBV28 and TRBJ2-3; D remains ambiguous. The sequence came from a woman aged 45-65 years with non-small cell lung cancer. Material: lung tumor tissue. Here the CDR3 reads CASSPTRVPDTQYF. CDR3 nucleotides: TGTGCCAGCAGTCCGACGAGAGTTCCAGATACGCAGTATTTT.